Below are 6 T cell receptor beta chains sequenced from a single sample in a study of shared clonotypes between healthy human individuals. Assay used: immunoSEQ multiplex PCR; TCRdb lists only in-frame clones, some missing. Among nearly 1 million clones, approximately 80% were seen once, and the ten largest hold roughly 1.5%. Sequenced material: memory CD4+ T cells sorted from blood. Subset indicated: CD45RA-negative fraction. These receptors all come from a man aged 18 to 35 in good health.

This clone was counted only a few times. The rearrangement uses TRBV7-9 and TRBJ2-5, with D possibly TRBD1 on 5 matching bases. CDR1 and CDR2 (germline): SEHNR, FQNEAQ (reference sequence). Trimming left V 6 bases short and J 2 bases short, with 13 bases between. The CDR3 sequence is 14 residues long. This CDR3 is CASRKRGPQETQYF. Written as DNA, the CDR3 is TGTGCCAGCAGAAAAAGGGGCCCGCAAGAGACCCAGTACTTC.

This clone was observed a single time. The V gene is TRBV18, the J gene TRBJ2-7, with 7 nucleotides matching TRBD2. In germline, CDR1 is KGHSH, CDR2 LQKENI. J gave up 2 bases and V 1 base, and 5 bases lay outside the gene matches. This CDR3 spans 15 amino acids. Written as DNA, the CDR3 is TGTGCCAGCTCACCACAGCCTAGCGGCGCCTACGAGCAGTACTTC. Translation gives CASSPQPSGAYEQYF. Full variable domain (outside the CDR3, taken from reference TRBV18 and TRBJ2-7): NAGVMQNPRHLVRRRGQEARLRCSPMKGHSHVYWYRQLPEEGLKFMVYLQKENIIDESGMPKERFSAEFPKEGPSILRIQQVVRGDSAAYFCASSPQPSGAYEQYFGPGTRLTVT.

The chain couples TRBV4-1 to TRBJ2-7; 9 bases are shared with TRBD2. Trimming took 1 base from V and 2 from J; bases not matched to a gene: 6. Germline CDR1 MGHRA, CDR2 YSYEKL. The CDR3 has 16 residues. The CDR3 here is CASSQGAGGPPYEQYF. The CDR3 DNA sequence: TGCGCCAGCAGCCAAGGAGCGGGAGGCCCCCCCTACGAGCAGTACTTC.

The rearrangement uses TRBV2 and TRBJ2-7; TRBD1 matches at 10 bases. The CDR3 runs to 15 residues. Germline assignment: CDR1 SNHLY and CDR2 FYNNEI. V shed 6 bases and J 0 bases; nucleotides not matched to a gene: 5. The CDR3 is CASREDRGFSYEQYF. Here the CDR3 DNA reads TGTGCCAGCAGAGAGGACAGGGGGTTCTCCTACGAGCAGTACTTC. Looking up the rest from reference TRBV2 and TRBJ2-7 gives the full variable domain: EPEVTQTPSHQVTQMGQEVILRCVPISNHLYFYWYRQILGQKVEFLVSFYNNEISEKSEIFDDQFSVERPDGSNFTLKIRSTKLEDSAMYFCASREDRGFSYEQYFGPGTRLTVT.

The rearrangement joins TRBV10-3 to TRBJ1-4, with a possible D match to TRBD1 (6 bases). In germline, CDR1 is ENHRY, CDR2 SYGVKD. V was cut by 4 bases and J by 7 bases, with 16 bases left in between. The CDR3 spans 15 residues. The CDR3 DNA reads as TGTGCCATCAGTGCGGGGGGGACAAGGAGTGAAAAACTGTTTTTT. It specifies CAISAGGTRSEKLFF.

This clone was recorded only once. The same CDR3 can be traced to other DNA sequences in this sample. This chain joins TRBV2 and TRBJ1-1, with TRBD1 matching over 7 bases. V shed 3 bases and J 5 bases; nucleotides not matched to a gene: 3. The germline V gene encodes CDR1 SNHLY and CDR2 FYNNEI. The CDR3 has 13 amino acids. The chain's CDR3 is CASSEAGGTEAFF. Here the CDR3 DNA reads TGTGCCAGCAGTGAGGCAGGGGGGACTGAAGCTTTCTTT.